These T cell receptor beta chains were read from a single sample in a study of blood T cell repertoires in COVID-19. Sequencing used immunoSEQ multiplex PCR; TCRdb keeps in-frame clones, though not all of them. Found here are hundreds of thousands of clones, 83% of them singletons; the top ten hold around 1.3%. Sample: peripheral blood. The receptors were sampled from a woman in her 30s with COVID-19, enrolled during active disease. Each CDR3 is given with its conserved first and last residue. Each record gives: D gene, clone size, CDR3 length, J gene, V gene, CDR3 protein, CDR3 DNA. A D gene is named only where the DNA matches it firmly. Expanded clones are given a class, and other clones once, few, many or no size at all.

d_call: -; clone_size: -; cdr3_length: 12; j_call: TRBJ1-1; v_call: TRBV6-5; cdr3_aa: CASSSRDFEAFF; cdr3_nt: TGTGCCAGCAGTTCGCGGGACTTTGAAGCTTTCTTT
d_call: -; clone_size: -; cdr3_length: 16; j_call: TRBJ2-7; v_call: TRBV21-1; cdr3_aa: CASSKAGTSGFYEQYF; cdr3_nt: TGTGCCAGCAGCAAAGCCGGGACTAGCGGATTCTACGAGCAGTACTTC
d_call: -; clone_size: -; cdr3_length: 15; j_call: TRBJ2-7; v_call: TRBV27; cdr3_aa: CASSFSGSSFYEQYF; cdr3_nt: TGTGCCAGCAGTTTTTCCGGGTCGAGTTTTTACGAGCAGTACTTC
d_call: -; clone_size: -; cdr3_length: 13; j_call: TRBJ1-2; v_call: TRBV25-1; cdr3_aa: CASSDRVNYGYTF; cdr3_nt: TGTGCCAGCAGTGACAGGGTTAACTATGGCTACACCTTC
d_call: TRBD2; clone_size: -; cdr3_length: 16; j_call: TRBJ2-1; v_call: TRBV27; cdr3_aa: CASSFSAGEVGNEQFF; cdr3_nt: TGTGCCAGCAGTTTTTCAGCGGGGGAGGTGGGCAATGAGCAGTTCTTC
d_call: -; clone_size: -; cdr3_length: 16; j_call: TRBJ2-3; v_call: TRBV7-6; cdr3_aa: CASSALGLGFTDTQYF; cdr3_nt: TGTGCCAGCAGCGCACTCGGACTGGGATTCACAGATACGCAGTATTTT
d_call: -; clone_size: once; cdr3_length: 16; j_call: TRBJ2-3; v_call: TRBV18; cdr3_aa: CASSLILESPEDTQYF; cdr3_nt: TGTGCCAGCTCACTCATACTAGAGTCCCCAGAAGATACGCAGTATTTT
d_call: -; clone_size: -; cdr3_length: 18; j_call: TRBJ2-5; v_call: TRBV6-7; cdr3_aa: CASSYSSSASGGCGTQYF; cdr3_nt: TGTGCCAGCAGTTACTCCTCTTCCGCTAGTGGGGGGTGTGGGACCCAGTACTTC
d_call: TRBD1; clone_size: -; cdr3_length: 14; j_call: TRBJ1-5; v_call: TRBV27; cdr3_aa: CASSLGQVNQPQHF; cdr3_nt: TGTGCCAGCAGTTTGGGACAGGTCAATCAGCCCCAGCATTTT
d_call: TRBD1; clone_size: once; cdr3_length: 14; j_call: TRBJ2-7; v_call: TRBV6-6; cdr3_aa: CASTGGQGMYEQYF; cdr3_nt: TGTGCCAGCACCGGAGGACAGGGGATGTACGAGCAGTACTTC
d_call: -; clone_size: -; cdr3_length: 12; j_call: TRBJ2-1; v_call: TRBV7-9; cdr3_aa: CASSSGLNEQFF; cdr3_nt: TGTGCCAGCAGCTCGGGACTGAATGAGCAGTTCTTC
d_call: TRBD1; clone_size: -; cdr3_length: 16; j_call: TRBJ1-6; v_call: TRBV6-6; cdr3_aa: CASSQSGTGANSPLHF; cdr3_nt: TGTGCCAGCAGCCAAAGCGGGACAGGCGCCAATTCACCCCTCCACTTT
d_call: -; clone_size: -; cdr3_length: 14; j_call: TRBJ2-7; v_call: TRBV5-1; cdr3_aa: CASSLLQGLGEQYF; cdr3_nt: TGCGCCAGCAGCTTGTTGCAGGGGCTGGGCGAGCAGTACTTC
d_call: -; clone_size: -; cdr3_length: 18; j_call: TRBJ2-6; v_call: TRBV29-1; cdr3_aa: CSVGVAGQGLPGANVLTF; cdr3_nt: TGCAGCGTTGGGGTAGCGGGACAGGGTCTGCCTGGGGCCAACGTCCTGACTTTC
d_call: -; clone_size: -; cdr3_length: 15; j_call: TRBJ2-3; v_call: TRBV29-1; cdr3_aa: CSVCPRDCRTDTQYF; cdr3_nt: TGCAGCGTTTGTCCCCGGGACTGCCGCACAGATACGCAGTATTTT
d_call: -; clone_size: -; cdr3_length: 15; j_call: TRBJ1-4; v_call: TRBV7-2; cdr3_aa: CASSSRGVENEKLFF; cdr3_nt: TGTGCCAGCAGCTCCCGGGGGGTCGAAAATGAAAAACTGTTTTTT
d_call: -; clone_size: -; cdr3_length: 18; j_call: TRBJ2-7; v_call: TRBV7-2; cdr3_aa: CASSLVGGGRLAAHEQYF; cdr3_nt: TGTGCCAGCAGCTTAGTTGGTGGAGGTCGGCTAGCCGCCCACGAGCAGTACTTC
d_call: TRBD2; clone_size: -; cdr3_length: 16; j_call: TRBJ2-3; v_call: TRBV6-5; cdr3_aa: CASSYLQRGSTDTQYF; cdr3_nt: TGTGCCAGCAGTTACTTACAGCGGGGAAGCACAGATACGCAGTATTTT
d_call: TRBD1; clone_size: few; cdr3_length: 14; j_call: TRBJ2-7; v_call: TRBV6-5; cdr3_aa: CASNHQGEKDEQYF; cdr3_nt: TGTGCCAGCAATCACCAGGGGGAGAAGGACGAGCAGTACTTC
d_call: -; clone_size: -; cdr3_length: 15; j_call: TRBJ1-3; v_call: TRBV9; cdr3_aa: CASSVGQGSGNTIYF; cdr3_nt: TGTGCCAGCAGCGTAGGGCAGGGCTCTGGAAACACCATATATTTT
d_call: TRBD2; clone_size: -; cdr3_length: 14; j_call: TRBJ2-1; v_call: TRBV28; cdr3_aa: CASSIAGGPNEQFF; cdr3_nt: TGTGCCAGTAGTATAGCGGGGGGGCCGAATGAGCAGTTCTTC
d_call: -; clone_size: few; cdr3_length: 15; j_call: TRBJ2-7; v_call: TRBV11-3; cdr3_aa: CASSLIRGICPEQYF; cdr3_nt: TGTGCCAGCAGCTTAATTCGGGGGATTTGCCCCGAGCAGTACTTC
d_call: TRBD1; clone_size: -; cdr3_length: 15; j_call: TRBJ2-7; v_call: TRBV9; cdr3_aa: CASSVSRDRASEQYF; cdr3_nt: TGTGCCAGCAGCGTAAGCCGGGACAGGGCTAGCGAGCAGTACTTC
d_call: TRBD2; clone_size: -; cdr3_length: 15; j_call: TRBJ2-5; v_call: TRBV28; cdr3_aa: CASSLLAGGQETQYF; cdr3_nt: TGTGCCAGCAGTTTATTAGCGGGGGGCCAGGAGACCCAGTACTTC
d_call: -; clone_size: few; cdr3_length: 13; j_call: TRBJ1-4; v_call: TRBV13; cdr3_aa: CASSLVRNEKLFF; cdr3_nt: TGTGCCAGCAGCTTAGTCAGAAATGAAAAACTGTTTTTT
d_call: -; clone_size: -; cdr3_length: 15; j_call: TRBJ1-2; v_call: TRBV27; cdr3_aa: CASSLVGTGKYGYTF; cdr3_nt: TGTGCCAGCAGTTTAGTGGGTACAGGGAAGTATGGCTACACCTTC
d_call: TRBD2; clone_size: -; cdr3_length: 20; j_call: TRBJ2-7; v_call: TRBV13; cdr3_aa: CASSLAFTSGRAPGGYEQYF; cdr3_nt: TGTGCCAGCAGCTTAGCATTCACTAGCGGGAGGGCGCCGGGTGGCTACGAGCAGTACTTC
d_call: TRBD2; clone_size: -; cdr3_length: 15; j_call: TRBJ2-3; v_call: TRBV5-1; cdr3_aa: CASSLRASGRDTQYF; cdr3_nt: TGCGCCAGCAGCTTGAGGGCTAGCGGGAGGGATACGCAGTATTTT
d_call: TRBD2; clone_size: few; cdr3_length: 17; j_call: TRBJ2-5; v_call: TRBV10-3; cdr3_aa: CAIRLGLAGAGGETQYF; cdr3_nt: TGTGCCATCAGATTGGGGCTAGCGGGAGCGGGAGGGGAGACCCAGTACTTC